The present TCR beta chain was sequenced within a study of human thymus T cells. This clone was picked up a small number of times. The target antigen is unknown. Broader study findings: What appeared biased in thymic and blood repertoires was the usage of V and J genes.

Assay used: immunoSEQ multiplex PCR; TCRdb lists only in-frame clones, some missing. The sample holds some 40,000 clones, about 93% seen once. The CDR3 is 12 residues long. The germline V gene encodes CDR1 SGHTA and CDR2 FQGNSA. V lost 5 bases and J lost 7; bases outside the gene matches: 2. The sample comprised blood. The rearrangement links TRBV7-2 to TRBJ2-7, with 10 bases that match TRBD2. The sequence was collected from a boy under two years old with a congenital heart defect but otherwise immunologically healthy. CDR3 nucleotides: TGTGCCAGCAGCCCTAGCGGGAGAGAGCAGTACTTC. Translated: CASSPSGREQYF.